This entry concerns a single T cell receptor (beta chain). It has no known antigen specificity. The input lacks base qualities; no much larger clone sits a single base away. This sample was included in a study of blood T cell repertoires in COVID-19 (dated by TCRdb to the early 2020s). In the study overall: Samples from collaborators originated in the United States, Italy and Spain and spanned both the acute and convalescent phases of COVID-19. The material from the prospective study consisted of cDNA or gDNA derived from T cells, B-cell-depleted T cells, or PBMCs. The dataset comprised deeply sampled blood TCRbeta repertoires from subjects exposed to, actively infected with, or recovered from COVID-19. The repertoires were released in a freely available public database intended as a resource for research on the immune response to SARS-CoV-2. Samples came from the ongoing ImmuneRACE study (first 160 participants) plus 1,254 subjects from 6 global collaborators. Nearly every sample came with metadata listing a de-identified subject ID, COVID-19 status, age in years and sex. Where HLA class I and class II types were available, the types were taken from metadata supplied by the sample provider, not from assay-based typing. Points the paper makes about the study in general: How much clinical and demographic metadata was included differed by source and by participant, and the metadata was provided uncurated.

Reading from cysteine to phenylalanine, the CDR3 counts 19 amino acids. Of all the DNA, just the CDR3 is kept, 57 bases in frame from base 1. For CDR1 and CDR2, the germline V gene (reference sequence) lists MNHEY and SMNVEV. Trimmed from V: 4 bases; trimmed from J: 0 bases; junction bases lacking a gene match: 13. Collaborating institutions collected whole blood in K2EDTA tubes following their own protocols. Collaborator samples were shipped for TCRbeta analysis as frozen whole blood, isolated PBMCs, or DNA extracted from either sample type. The immunoSEQ Assay, a bias-controlled multiplex PCR, was used to amplify TCRbeta CDR3 regions from genomic DNA. In the paper's pipeline: Nucleated cell counts per sample were estimated from amplification of reference gene primers within the assay. To quantify the absolute abundance of each unique TCRbeta CDR3 rearrangement, sequence reads were collapsed and filtered. For each sample, productive Simpson clonality was calculated by taking the square root of Simpson's diversity index across productive rearrangements. The immuneACCESS repertoire file appears here via TCRdb, limited to in-frame rearrangements. These files lack a portion of the clones; in checked studies, under half of the deficit traces to unresolved V genes, and the cause of the others is not known. The D gene and trimming were derived from the DNA, and the V and J assignments and clone size from that table. Across this sample there are over 120,000 clones, with 70% to 80% seen only once. Of the sample, roughly 9% falls within the top ten clones.

Sequencing input: peripheral blood. The chain is made from TRBV27 and TRBJ2-7, and 12 junction bases match TRBD2. The sequence was obtained from a woman in her 50s with active or convalescent COVID-19. The base sequence is TGTGCCAGCAGTTCCCCTCGTCCCGGGACTAGCGGGTCCTCCTACGAGCAGTACTTC. It translates to CASSSPRPGTSGSSYEQYF.